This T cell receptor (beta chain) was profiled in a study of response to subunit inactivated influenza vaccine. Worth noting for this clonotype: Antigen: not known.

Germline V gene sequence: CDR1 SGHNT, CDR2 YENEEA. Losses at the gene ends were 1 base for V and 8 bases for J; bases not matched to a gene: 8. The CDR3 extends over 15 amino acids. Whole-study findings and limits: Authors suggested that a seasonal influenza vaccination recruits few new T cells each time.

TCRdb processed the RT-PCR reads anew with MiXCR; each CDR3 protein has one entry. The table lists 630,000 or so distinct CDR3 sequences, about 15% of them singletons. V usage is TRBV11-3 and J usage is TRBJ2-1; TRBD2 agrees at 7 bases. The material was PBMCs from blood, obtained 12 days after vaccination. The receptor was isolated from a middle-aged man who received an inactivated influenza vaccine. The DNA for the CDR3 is TGTGCCAGCAGCTTAGGGACGGGAGGATTCGATGAGCAGTTCTTC. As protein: CASSLGTGGFDEQFF.